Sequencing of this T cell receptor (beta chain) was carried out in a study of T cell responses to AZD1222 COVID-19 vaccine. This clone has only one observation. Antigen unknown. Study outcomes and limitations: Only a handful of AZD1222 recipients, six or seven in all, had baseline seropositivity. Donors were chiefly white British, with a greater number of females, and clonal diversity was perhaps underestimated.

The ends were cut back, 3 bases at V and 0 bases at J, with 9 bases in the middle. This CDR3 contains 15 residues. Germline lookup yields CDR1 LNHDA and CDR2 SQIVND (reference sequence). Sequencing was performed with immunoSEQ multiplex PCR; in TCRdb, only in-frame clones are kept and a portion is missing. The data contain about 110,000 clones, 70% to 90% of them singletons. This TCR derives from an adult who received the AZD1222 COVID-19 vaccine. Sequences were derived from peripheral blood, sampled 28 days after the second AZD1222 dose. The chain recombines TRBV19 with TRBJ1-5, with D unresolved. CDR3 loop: CASSMTTYSNQPQHF. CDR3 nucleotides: TGTGCCAGTAGTATGACAACCTATAGCAATCAGCCCCAGCATTTT.